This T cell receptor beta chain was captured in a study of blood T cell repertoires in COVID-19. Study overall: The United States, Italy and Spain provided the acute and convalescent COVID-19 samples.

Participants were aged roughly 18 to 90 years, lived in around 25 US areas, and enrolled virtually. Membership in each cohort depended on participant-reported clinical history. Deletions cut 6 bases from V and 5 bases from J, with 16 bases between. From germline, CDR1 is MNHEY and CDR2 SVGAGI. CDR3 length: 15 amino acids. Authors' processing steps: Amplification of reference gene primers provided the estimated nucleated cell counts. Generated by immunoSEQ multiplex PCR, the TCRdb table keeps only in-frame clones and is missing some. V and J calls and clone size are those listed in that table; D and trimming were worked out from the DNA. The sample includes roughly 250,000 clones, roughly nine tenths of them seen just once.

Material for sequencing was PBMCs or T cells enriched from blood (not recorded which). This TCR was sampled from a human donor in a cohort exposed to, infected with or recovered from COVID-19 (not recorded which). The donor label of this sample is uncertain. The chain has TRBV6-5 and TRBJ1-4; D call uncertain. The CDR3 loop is CASRAEATGNEKLFF. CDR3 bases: TGTGCCAGCAGAGCAGAGGCAACGGGGAATGAAAAACTGTTTTTT.